Listed below are T cell receptor beta chains from one sample, sequenced in a study of cytomegalovirus exposure and HLA in healthy donors. Libraries were prepared by immunoSEQ multiplex PCR; TCRdb keeps only in-frame clonotypes and omits some of them. The top ten clones hold roughly 4.5% of a sample with 150,000 to 200,000 clones, more than 65% of them seen once. The specimen was PBMCs. The source is a man between 18 and 29 years old in good health and CMV-seropositive. Each CDR3 is given with its conserved first and last residue. The D gene is left open where the match is weak. Expanded clones get a size class; other rows say once, few or many, or leave the size out.

j_gene: TRBJ1-2; v_gene: TRBV6-1; abundance: once; d_gene: NA; CDR3nt: TGTGCCAGCAGTGAAAGCCTCAGCGGTGGCTACACCTTC; CDR3aa: CASSESLSGGYTF
j_gene: TRBJ1-5; v_gene: TRBV19; abundance: NA; d_gene: TRBD1; CDR3nt: TGTGCCAGTAGGGGGACAGGGAATCAGCCCCAGCATTTT; CDR3aa: CASRGTGNQPQHF
j_gene: TRBJ2-5; v_gene: TRBV5-6; abundance: NA; d_gene: TRBD2; CDR3nt: TGTGCCAGCAGCTTGGTGCTAGCGGGGGTTGAGACCCAGTACTTC; CDR3aa: CASSLVLAGVETQYF
j_gene: TRBJ1-2; v_gene: TRBV28; abundance: NA; d_gene: NA; CDR3nt: TGTGCCAGCAGCAGAGACAGAGCTAACTATGGCTACACCTTC; CDR3aa: CASSRDRANYGYTF
j_gene: TRBJ1-5; v_gene: TRBV30; abundance: NA; d_gene: NA; CDR3nt: TGTGCCTGGAGTCCCGGGAGCAATCAGCCCCAGCATTTT; CDR3aa: CAWSPGSNQPQHF
j_gene: TRBJ1-1; v_gene: TRBV7-7; abundance: NA; d_gene: NA; CDR3nt: TGTGCTAGCAGCCCCGTTCGGTGGGGGGGAAGGAACACTGAAGCTTTCTTT; CDR3aa: CASSPVRWGGRNTEAFF
j_gene: TRBJ2-5; v_gene: TRBV15; abundance: NA; d_gene: NA; CDR3nt: TGTGCCACCAGCTTTTCACGGACAGAACCCTCACCCCAAGAGACCCAGTACTTC; CDR3aa: CATSFSRTEPSPQETQYF
j_gene: TRBJ2-2; v_gene: TRBV7-9; abundance: NA; d_gene: NA; CDR3nt: TGTGCCAGCAGGCCCCTAGCGCACGCGAACACCGGGGAGCTGTTTTTT; CDR3aa: CASRPLAHANTGELFF
j_gene: TRBJ2-3; v_gene: TRBV7-2; abundance: NA; d_gene: TRBD2; CDR3nt: TGTGCCAGCTCCTGGACTAGCGGACCCACAGATACGCAGTATTTT; CDR3aa: CASSWTSGPTDTQYF
j_gene: TRBJ1-5; v_gene: TRBV19; abundance: NA; d_gene: NA; CDR3nt: TGTGCCAGTAGTATCCCCCACAATCAGCCCCAGCATTTT; CDR3aa: CASSIPHNQPQHF
j_gene: TRBJ1-6; v_gene: TRBV6-5; abundance: NA; d_gene: NA; CDR3nt: TGTGCCAGCAGTTATGAGGGATCCAGGTCACCCCTCCACTTT; CDR3aa: CASSYEGSRSPLHF
j_gene: TRBJ1-1; v_gene: TRBV28; abundance: NA; d_gene: TRBD1; CDR3nt: TGTGCCAGCAGTTTTGTGGGACAGGGGCTTTCATATGAAGCTTTCTTT; CDR3aa: CASSFVGQGLSYEAFF
j_gene: TRBJ2-1; v_gene: TRBV7-9; abundance: NA; d_gene: TRBD2; CDR3nt: TGTGCCAGCAGCTTAGGTCTAGCGGGCAGTGAGCAGTTCTTC; CDR3aa: CASSLGLAGSEQFF
j_gene: TRBJ1-6; v_gene: TRBV7-2; abundance: NA; d_gene: NA; CDR3nt: TGTGCCAGCAGCTTAAGGGCAGGGGATCTTTCACCCCTCCACTTT; CDR3aa: CASSLRAGDLSPLHF
j_gene: TRBJ2-3; v_gene: TRBV7-3; abundance: NA; d_gene: TRBD2; CDR3nt: TGTGCCAGCAGCTTAGGAAGCGGGGGGTACACAGATACGCAGTATTTT; CDR3aa: CASSLGSGGYTDTQYF
j_gene: TRBJ2-2; v_gene: TRBV6-6; abundance: NA; d_gene: NA; CDR3nt: TGTGCCAGCAGTTACTCGCGCCACGACACCGGGGAGCTGTTTTTT; CDR3aa: CASSYSRHDTGELFF
j_gene: TRBJ1-3; v_gene: TRBV7-2; abundance: NA; d_gene: NA; CDR3nt: TGTGCCAGCAGCCAGCAGGGGTCTGGAAACACCATATATTTT; CDR3aa: CASSQQGSGNTIYF
j_gene: TRBJ2-5; v_gene: TRBV19; abundance: NA; d_gene: NA; CDR3nt: TGTGCCAGTAGGGACGGCCAGGGGACCCAGTACTTC; CDR3aa: CASRDGQGTQYF
j_gene: TRBJ1-2; v_gene: TRBV13; abundance: NA; d_gene: NA; CDR3nt: TGTGCCAGCAGCTTACGTCGGGGAACAGCTCTACCCTATGGCTACACCTTC; CDR3aa: CASSLRRGTALPYGYTF
j_gene: TRBJ1-2; v_gene: TRBV18; abundance: NA; d_gene: TRBD1; CDR3nt: TGTGCCAGCTCACCACAGAGCCCGGGACAGGGGGCCTACAACTATGGCTACACCTTC; CDR3aa: CASSPQSPGQGAYNYGYTF
j_gene: TRBJ1-1; v_gene: TRBV11-1; abundance: NA; d_gene: NA; CDR3nt: TGTGCCAGCAGCTTATCTTTTTACCAGGGTTTAAACACTGAAGCTTTCTTT; CDR3aa: CASSLSFYQGLNTEAFF
j_gene: TRBJ2-1; v_gene: TRBV7-9; abundance: few; d_gene: TRBD1; CDR3nt: TGTGCCAGCAGCTTAGATACAGGGGGCGCATATGAGCAGTTCTTC; CDR3aa: CASSLDTGGAYEQFF
j_gene: TRBJ2-2; v_gene: TRBV18; abundance: NA; d_gene: TRBD1; CDR3nt: TGTGCCAGCTCAACCGGGACAGGGGCCGGCGGGGAGCTGTTTTTT; CDR3aa: CASSTGTGAGGELFF
j_gene: TRBJ1-1; v_gene: TRBV6-1; abundance: NA; d_gene: NA; CDR3nt: TGTGCCAGCAGCCCCAGGGTAATGAACACTGAAGCTTTCTTT; CDR3aa: CASSPRVMNTEAFF